These 20 T cell receptor beta chains came from one sample sequenced in a study of blood T cell repertoires in COVID-19. Sequenced by immunoSEQ multiplex PCR; TCRdb stores in-frame clones only, minus some. This table has almost 250,000 clones, 85% to 90% appearing once. Sequences were obtained from PBMCs or T cells enriched from blood (not recorded which). These receptors all come from a woman younger than 45 who had recovered from COVID-19.

The chain uses TRBV24-1 and TRBJ2-7; weak D call: TRBD1 (5 bases). The length of the CDR3 is 13 residues. V dropped 6 bases and J dropped 2 bases, with 10 bases sitting between them. Germline V lookup: CDR1 KGHDR, CDR2 SFDVKD. The CDR3 DNA sequence: TGTGCCACCAGTTTTGGACAAGCCTACGAGCAGTACTTC. Translation gives CATSFGQAYEQYF.

V is TRBV7-9 and J is TRBJ2-7, with unresolved D. Per the germline V gene, CDR1 is SEHNR and CDR2 is FQNEAQ (reference sequence). This CDR3 contains 13 residues. Trimming shortened V by 2 bases and J by 5 bases, and 10 bases separated the two germline ends. The CDR3 DNA reads TGTGCCAGCAGCTTATTCTCTATAGACGAGCAGTACTTC. This translates into CASSLFSIDEQYF.

CDR3 DNA: TGTGCCAGTACCAATTATAGAGGAGCTTTCTTT. Protein sequence: CASTNYRGAFF. The chain employs TRBV19 and TRBJ1-1; D uncertain. Germline V gene sequence: CDR1 LNHDA, CDR2 SQIVND (reference sequence). V was shortened by 7 bases and J by 10 bases, with 13 bases between the two germline ends. The CDR3 has 11 amino acids.

This sequence joins TRBV6-1 and TRBJ1-2; TRBD1 matches at 7 bases. CDR3 length: 13 residues. V dropped 5 bases and J dropped 6; count of bases not matched to a gene: 6. Germline-derived CDR1 and CDR2 are MNHNS and SASEGT. The CDR3 bases are TGTGCCAGCAGTCTCACAGGGGCAGATGGCTACACCTTC. Its protein is CASSLTGADGYTF.

The chain employs TRBV19 and TRBJ2-2; 8 bases fit TRBD1. CDR1 LNHDA and CDR2 SQIVND come from the germline V gene (reference sequence). The CDR3 is 15 residues long. Unmatched junction bases numbered 7, after V lost 5 bases and J lost 5 bases. This CDR3 is CASSVQGAGTGELFF. DNA for the CDR3: TGTGCCAGTAGTGTCCAGGGGGCTGGTACCGGGGAGCTGTTTTTT.

The chain joins TRBV15 to TRBJ1-6; 12 nucleotides match TRBD1. The germline CDR1 and CDR2 sequences are LNHNV and YYDKDF (reference sequence). V lost 6 bases to trimming and J lost 9 bases; unmatched junction nucleotides: 0. There are 13 residues in the CDR3. The CDR3 reads CATRGQGASPLHF. Here the CDR3 DNA reads TGTGCCACCAGGGGACAGGGGGCTTCACCCCTCCACTTT.

This clone has only one observation. V is TRBV12-3 or TRBV12-4 and J is TRBJ1-5; D may be TRBD1 (5 bases). Trimming left V 4 bases short and J 5 bases short, with 9 bases between. The CDR3 length is 13 residues. CDR3 sequence (DNA): TGTGCCAGCAGTTCGGACACTTATCAGCCCCAGCATTTT. It translates to CASSSDTYQPQHF.

V gene TRBV5-8 combines with J gene TRBJ1-6, with D perhaps TRBD1 (5 bases). Per germline, CDR1 SGHTS and CDR2 YDEGEE. Trimming removed 10 bases from V and 0 bases from J, with 23 bases in between. The CDR3 sequence is 18 residues long. CDR3 nucleotides: TGTGCCCACCCGACGGCAGGGCCTCGTGGCTCCTATAATTCACCCCTCCACTTT. Translated, it gives CAHPTAGPRGSYNSPLHF.

This clone was detected only once. This sequence joins TRBV7-9 and TRBJ2-7; 7 bases map to TRBD2. Germline V gene sequence: CDR1 SEHNR, CDR2 FQNEAQ (reference sequence). The CDR3 consists of 12 residues. Trimming removed 5 bases from V and 6 bases from J; junction bases left unmatched: 4. In nucleotides, the CDR3 is TGTGCCAGCAGCCAGGGACTATCCGAGCAGTACTTC. Amino acids: CASSQGLSEQYF.

This clone was seen just once. The V gene is TRBV9, the J gene TRBJ1-2, with TRBD1 as a possible D gene (6 bases). Trimming took off 0 bases at V and 6 bases at J, with 18 bases between the two ends. Germline CDR1 SGDLS, CDR2 YYNGEE. This CDR3 is built from 16 residues. The CDR3 DNA is TGTGCCAGCAGCGTAGGTTCGGGGGGCAGGGTAGATGGCTACACCTTC. As protein: CASSVGSGGRVDGYTF.

This clone has only one observation. CDR3 in amino acids: CASSIRRRTGGNTGELFF. CDR3 DNA: TGTGCCAGTAGTATCCGCCGACGGACAGGGGGCAACACCGGGGAGCTGTTTTTT. The J gene is TRBJ2-2, the V gene TRBV19, with 11 bases identical to TRBD1. The length of the CDR3 is 18 residues. The germline gives CDR1 LNHDA, CDR2 SQIVND (reference sequence). Trimming took 3 bases from V and 2 from J; bases not matched to a gene: 8.

The count of this clone is one. The chain recombines TRBV24-1 with TRBJ2-2; TRBD2 might be the D (7 bases). This CDR3 is 15 amino acids long. The germline CDR1 and CDR2 sequences are KGHDR and SFDVKD. V was trimmed by 3 bases and J by 11 bases, leaving 18 bases between them. The CDR3, as DNA: TGTGCCACCAGTGATACTCGGTTCGGGGGGCGAGAGCTGTTTTTT. This translates into CATSDTRFGGRELFF.

The rearrangement joins TRBV5-5 to TRBJ1-1; D is perhaps TRBD1 (5 bases). Germline V lookup: CDR1 SGHKS, CDR2 YYEKEE (reference sequence). This CDR3 contains 13 residues. V dropped 1 base and J dropped 4 bases, with 8 bases sitting between them. CDR3 protein: CASSLQGPTEAFF. The CDR3, as DNA: TGTGCCAGCAGCTTGCAGGGTCCCACTGAAGCTTTCTTT.

The gene calls are TRBV10-3 and TRBJ1-1; D perhaps matches TRBD1 (5 bases). The CDR3 has 11 amino acids. The V gene's germline CDR1 is ENHRY and CDR2 SYGVKD. V was clipped by 10 bases and J by 7 bases, with 13 bases between them. The CDR3 DNA is TGTGCCACCCTAGACAGCCTTGAAGCTTTCTTT. This encodes CATLDSLEAFF.

The chain combines TRBV5-4 with TRBJ1-2; 10 bases align to TRBD1. The V and J ends lost 2 bases and 4 bases, in that order; junction bases with no gene match: 5. Germline values: CDR1 SGHNT, CDR2 YYREEE (reference sequence). The CDR3 sequence is 15 residues long. As DNA, the CDR3 is TGTGCCAGCAGCTTACCGGGACAGGGGAGCTATGGCTACACCTTC. As protein: CASSLPGQGSYGYTF.

The V gene is TRBV28, the J gene TRBJ1-2, with D possibly TRBD1 on 5 matching bases. The germline gives CDR1 MDHEN, CDR2 SYDVKM. The CDR3 runs 13 residues. Trimming took 5 bases from V and 5 from J, leaving 12 bases between them. The CDR3 coding sequence is TGTGCCAGCAGTAATGCTGGGGGGTATGGCTACACCTTC. Translation: CASSNAGGYGYTF.

V usage is TRBV7-2 and J usage is TRBJ2-1; 14 bases are shared with TRBD2. Germline V gene lookup returns CDR1 SGHTA and CDR2 FQGNSA. CDR3 length equals 15 residues. The junction had 3 bases not matched to a gene; V was cut back by 4 bases and J by 7 bases. The CDR3 DNA sequence: TGTGCCAGCAGCTACGGGACTAGCGGGAGAAATGAGCAGTTCTTC. Amino acids: CASSYGTSGRNEQFF.

CDR3 sequence (DNA): TGTGCCAGCAGCCCTACCGGGGGGACGGGAAACACCATATATTTT. Amino acids: CASSPTGGTGNTIYF. The chain couples TRBV5-6 to TRBJ1-3; D might be TRBD1 (5 bases). CDR1 SGHDT and CDR2 YYEEEE come from the germline V gene. Trimming pared 4 bases from V and 4 bases from J, leaving 15 bases between. This CDR3 has 15 residues.

The chain uses TRBV5-6 and TRBJ2-7, with TRBD2 matching over 9 bases. Germline lookup yields CDR1 SGHDT and CDR2 YYEEEE. The CDR3 is 14 residues long. J was trimmed by 4 bases and V by 2 bases; bases with no gene match: 4. The CDR3 sequence is CASSLIAGVYEQYF. The DNA for the CDR3 is TGTGCCAGCAGCTTAATAGCGGGAGTGTACGAGCAGTACTTC.

The DNA of the CDR3 is TGTGCCATCAGTGGGGCGGGAGGAACGTCGCGGGGATACAGCTCCTACAATGAGCAGTTCTTC. As protein: CAISGAGGTSRGYSSYNEQFF. The chain is built from TRBV10-3 and TRBJ2-1, with 8 bases matching TRBD2. V was pared by 4 bases and J by 0 bases, with 20 bases of the junction left unmatched. Germline CDR1 and CDR2: ENHRY and SYGVKD. CDR3 length equals 21 residues.